A selection of T cell receptor beta chains follows, all from one sample in a study of cytotoxic CD8 clonotypes in ibrutinib-treated CLL. Method: immunoSEQ multiplex PCR; TCRdb's copy keeps in-frame clones and lacks some. The sample consists of roughly 330,000 clones, 67% of them appearing once. The sample was PBMCs, taken after 36 months of ibrutinib treatment. The receptors were sampled from a human donor with chronic lymphocytic leukemia. Both conserved end residues are part of each CDR3. A D gene is named only where the DNA matches it firmly. A clone size is listed for some rows: how often the clone was seen (once, few, many), or a class if it is expanded.

J: TRBJ2-7; V: TRBV13; size: .; D: TRBD2; CDR3: CASSQGTSSNEQYF; DNA: TGTGCCAGCAGCCAGGGGACTAGCTCTAACGAGCAGTACTTC
J: TRBJ2-7; V: TRBV4-3; size: once; D: .; CDR3: CASSQGSTYSYEQYF; DNA: TGCGCCAGCAGCCAAGGATCTACCTACTCCTACGAGCAGTACTTC
J: TRBJ2-7; V: TRBV9; size: .; D: TRBD1; CDR3: CASSLRDREYEQYF; DNA: TGTGCCAGCAGCCTGAGGGACAGGGAATACGAGCAGTACTTC
J: TRBJ2-1; V: TRBV18; size: .; D: TRBD2; CDR3: CASSPQVEAGGLSQFF; DNA: TGTGCCAGCTCACCACAGGTTGAAGCGGGGGGGCTATCGCAGTTCTTC
J: TRBJ1-1; V: TRBV7-9; size: .; D: .; CDR3: CASRREGDTEAFF; DNA: TGTGCCAGCAGACGCGAGGGGGACACTGAAGCTTTCTTT
J: TRBJ2-7; V: TRBV11-2; size: .; D: .; CDR3: CASSPRAGARSYEQYF; DNA: TGTGCCAGCAGCCCCCGGGCGGGGGCGCGGTCCTACGAGCAGTACTTC
J: TRBJ1-2; V: TRBV5-6; size: .; D: .; CDR3: CASSLGVARYGYTF; DNA: TGTGCCAGCAGCTTGGGCGTAGCTCGCTATGGCTACACCTTC
J: TRBJ2-1; V: TRBV2; size: .; D: .; CDR3: CASRTENEQFF; DNA: TGTGCCAGCAGGACCGAGAATGAGCAGTTCTTC
J: TRBJ1-1; V: TRBV19; size: .; D: .; CDR3: CASTGRANTEAFF; DNA: TGTGCCAGCACAGGGAGGGCGAACACTGAAGCTTTCTTT
J: TRBJ2-7; V: TRBV27; size: .; D: .; CDR3: CASSLGPLNYEQYF; DNA: TGTGCCAGCAGTTTAGGCCCCCTAAACTACGAGCAGTACTTC
J: TRBJ2-7; V: TRBV5-1; size: few; D: .; CDR3: CASSLGYTYEQYF; DNA: TGCGCCAGCAGCTTGGGCTATACCTACGAGCAGTACTTC
J: TRBJ2-1; V: TRBV9; size: .; D: .; CDR3: CASSVGPGSSYNEQFF; DNA: TGTGCCAGCAGCGTAGGGCCGGGTAGCTCCTACAATGAGCAGTTCTTC
J: TRBJ1-5; V: TRBV2; size: .; D: TRBD1; CDR3: CASSSYRQGDQPQHF; DNA: TGTGCCAGCAGCTCGTACCGACAGGGGGATCAGCCCCAGCATTTT
J: TRBJ2-2; V: TRBV6-6; size: .; D: .; CDR3: CASQPRGTGELFF; DNA: TGTGCCAGCCAGCCCAGGGGCACCGGGGAGCTGTTTTTT
J: TRBJ1-4; V: TRBV2; size: few; D: .; CDR3: CASRESATNEKLFF; DNA: TGTGCCAGCAGGGAATCTGCAACTAATGAAAAACTGTTTTTT
J: TRBJ1-2; V: TRBV5-8; size: few; D: TRBD1; CDR3: CASSWGQGAAGYTF; DNA: TGTGCCAGCAGCTGGGGACAGGGGGCGGCTGGCTACACCTTC
J: TRBJ2-7; V: TRBV13; size: .; D: TRBD2; CDR3: CASSVGLAGDEQYF; DNA: TGTGCCAGCAGCGTAGGGCTAGCGGGGGACGAGCAGTACTTC
J: TRBJ2-6; V: TRBV2; size: .; D: .; CDR3: CASSTVSGANVLTF; DNA: TGTGCCAGCAGTACGGTCTCTGGGGCCAACGTCCTGACTTTC
J: TRBJ1-3; V: TRBV9; size: .; D: .; CDR3: CASSLRPVSGNTIYF; DNA: TGTGCCAGCAGCCTTCGACCCGTCTCTGGAAACACCATATATTTT
J: TRBJ2-3; V: TRBV19; size: .; D: .; CDR3: CASSIDTYTDTQYF; DNA: TGTGCCAGTAGTATAGACACTTACACAGATACGCAGTATTTT
J: TRBJ1-1; V: TRBV13; size: .; D: .; CDR3: CATPADLLNTEAFF; DNA: TGTGCCACCCCTGCGGATTTATTGAACACTGAAGCTTTCTTT
J: TRBJ1-5; V: TRBV10-3; size: few; D: .; CDR3: CAISAGGGNQPQHF; DNA: TGTGCCATCAGTGCCGGAGGTGGCAATCAGCCCCAGCATTTT
J: TRBJ2-5; V: TRBV5-6; size: few; D: TRBD2; CDR3: CASSFRGRAAETQYF; DNA: TGTGCCAGCAGCTTCCGAGGGAGGGCCGCAGAGACCCAGTACTTC
J: TRBJ2-1; V: TRBV7-9; size: .; D: TRBD1; CDR3: CASSLPRGTGGGNEQFF; DNA: TGTGCCAGCAGCTTACCAAGAGGGACAGGGGGCGGCAATGAGCAGTTCTTC
J: TRBJ2-7; V: TRBV7-6; size: .; D: TRBD2; CDR3: CASSLVEGLGGVYEQYF; DNA: TGTGCCAGCAGCTTAGTTGAAGGACTAGGAGGGGTCTACGAGCAGTACTTC
J: TRBJ2-1; V: TRBV28; size: .; D: .; CDR3: CASSLLAGEQFF; DNA: TGTGCCAGCTCACTATTGGCCGGTGAGCAGTTCTTC
J: TRBJ2-1; V: TRBV5-8; size: few; D: TRBD2; CDR3: CASSGILAGAYNEQFF; DNA: TGTGCCAGCAGCGGAATACTAGCGGGAGCTTACAATGAGCAGTTCTTC
J: TRBJ1-3; V: TRBV7-2; size: .; D: .; CDR3: CASSLYFRGVGNTIYF; DNA: TGTGCCAGCAGCTTATATTTCCGGGGAGTTGGAAACACCATATATTTT
J: TRBJ2-7; V: TRBV2; size: few; D: TRBD1; CDR3: CASSDGGQGATYEQYF; DNA: TGTGCCAGCAGTGACGGTGGACAGGGGGCCACCTACGAGCAGTACTTC
J: TRBJ1-4; V: TRBV7-8; size: .; D: .; CDR3: CASSLNFRGEKLFF; DNA: TGTGCCAGCAGCTTAAATTTTCGAGGAGAAAAACTGTTTTTT
J: TRBJ1-4; V: TRBV25-1; size: .; D: .; CDR3: CASSRWAGDEKLFF; DNA: TGTGCCAGCAGTCGGTGGGCAGGGGATGAAAAACTGTTTTTT